Below, one T cell receptor (beta chain) is given with its context. Its antigen specificity is not known. Base-call qualities are not available, and no considerably larger clone is one nucleotide away. The record originates from a study of cytomegalovirus exposure and HLA in healthy donors (dated by TCRdb to the late 2010s). With regard to the full study: An earlier analysis of roughly 610 of the donors reported approximately 260 Gb of sequence data and roughly 120 million unique TCR beta sequences obtained from around 170 million T cells. Of the 300 to 500 genotyped donors, roughly 80% were placed in the genetic ancestry cluster associated with self-reported Caucasian donors. To predict cytomegalovirus infection status, the study combined high-throughput TCR immunosequencing, statistical association of individual TCRs with disease status, and machine learning. In an earlier analysis of roughly 600 of the donors, high-throughput TCR beta sequencing was used to judge whether each TCR beta V gene segment behaved as functional or pseudogenic. HLA typing covered class I and class II loci at four-digit resolution. The study was designed to test whether signatures of past pathogen exposure could be identified by cataloging public T cell receptors. A later genetic analysis took genome-wide SNP genotypes for about three fifths of the 666 donors and used that subset as a discovery cohort. Every discovery cohort repertoire had been produced on one sequencing platform. The study profiled the T cell repertoires of around 700 subjects by immunosequencing and related them to cytomegalovirus serostatus. Alongside the repertoire data, information on donor age, sex, ethnicity and CMV serostatus was compiled. Besides the first cohort of roughly 700 subjects, a separate validation cohort made up of some 110 different subjects was used. In a later analysis, previously published TCR beta repertoires from roughly 710 donors were re-analyzed and high-resolution HLA genotyping was added so that TCR occurrence patterns could be studied. Roughly 300 gigabases of sequencing data and approximately 85 million unique TCR sequences were included in an early release covering roughly 600 HLA-typed donors. Among around 400 genotyped donors of the cohort, an average of around 240,000 unique TCR beta nucleotide sequences were sequenced per donor, roughly 18% of them non-productive. The number of donors typed differed by locus, with 629-630 for A, B, C, DRB1 and DQB1, about 500 for DQA1, approximately 580 for DPA1, and some 450 for DPB1. Because of strong linkage in the cohort, roughly five DR-DQ haplotypes were treated as single units for association and clustering. Rather than using new phenotypic data, the later analysis identified candidate immune exposures from TCR beta sequences and from how often those sequences occurred across donors.

The method behind the library was the immunoSEQ multiplex PCR assay. The multiplex PCR relied on a mix of 60 forward primers for TCR Vbeta segments and 13 reverse primers for TCR Jbeta segments. The CDR3 region of rearranged TCR beta genes was amplified from genomic DNA by a multiplex PCR assay. The Illumina HiSeq System was used to sequence the amplified TCR beta libraries as 87-base-pair reads. The authors' analysis ran thus. Across the roughly 600 repertoires, a later analysis counted roughly 77 million unique TCR beta chains, roughly 11 million of which were shared by at least two donors. To remove PCR and sequencing errors, raw reads were error-corrected and collapsed into unique sequences using a nearest-neighbor algorithm that merged closely related sequences. Alignment of CDR3 sequences to IMGT reference sequences was used to assign V, D and J gene segments. For a sequence to be retained, a match of at least six nucleotides to both a V gene segment and a J gene segment was required. Rearrangements were called productive when the CDR3 lacked stop codons and stayed in frame with V and J; all others were non-productive. CDR3 was defined by IMGT convention, running from the second conserved V-encoded cysteine to the conserved J-encoded phenylalanine. The earlier analysis of about 530 of the donors excluded any sequence lacking an unambiguous match to a single V gene segment. In an earlier analysis of around 590 of the donors, a V segment was called functional when productive rearrangements were above 56.7%, and segregating when the standard deviation between donors exceeded 5%. A statistical classification framework was built to diagnose cytomegalovirus status from the catalog of TCR beta chain sequences. In a later analysis, V and J genes were assigned by comparing TCR nucleotide sequences against IMGT/GENE-DB human TR gene sequences. Using the TCRdist pipeline, a later analysis assigned CDR3 sequences along with most-parsimonious VDJ recombination scenarios. In a later analysis, every TCR beta chain was defined by the combination of its CDR3 amino acid sequence and its V-gene family, and reads without a unique V-gene family were dropped. As a way to deal with suspected cross-contamination and a sequencing artifact, a later analysis dropped hundreds of nucleotide sequences that were highly shared and had low generation probability. In a later analysis, a clonal expansion index for each public chain was calculated from normalized within-repertoire ranks of inferred template counts. In a later analysis, generation probabilities were computed using a VDJ recombination model fitted to out-of-frame rearrangements, and the results were checked against IGoR. A later analysis scored TCR-TCR, TCR-HLA and TCR-CMV co-occurrence with hypergeometric tests, applying a repertoire-size bias correction to TCR pairs. A later analysis estimated false discovery rates by permuting HLA or CMV assignments 20 times. In a later analysis, co-occurring TCRs were grouped using DBSCAN, with TCRdist sequence similarity added in when clustering inside HLA-allele-positive subsets. Repertoires with fewer than 30,000 or more than 120,000 public chains, plus five repertoires with anomalous nucleotide sharing, were excluded from co-occurrence clustering. Entries here come from immuneACCESS through TCRdb and include only in-frame sequences with V and J called. Some clones fail to appear in such tables; in the studies checked, an unresolved V gene covers under half of the shortfall, and the cause of the remainder is unknown. V and J calls plus clone size are reproduced from that table; the DNA served to infer D and trimming. Within this sample are some 130,000 clones, with roughly 85% of them counted one time only. The ten top clones hold 6.5% of the sample.

Overall study results and their limits: Specific HLA alleles were associated with roughly 16,000 TCR beta sequences at a false discovery rate of 0.05 in a later analysis. Three of the identified cytomegalovirus-associated TCR beta chains were confirmed in vitro to be specific for cytomegalovirus antigens. In an earlier analysis of some 640 of the donors, most TCR beta V segments were observed in productive rearrangements about 90% or about 30% of the time, broadly matching IMGT annotations. A group of highly shared sequence variants was considered likely to be a technical artifact of the sequencing pipeline. When HLA alleles, especially DR and DQ, strongly co-occurred, TCR associations were difficult to assign to individual alleles. Cytomegalovirus status was reported to be diagnosed by the classifier with high specificity and sensitivity in both the original and validation cohorts. Some IMGT-functional V segments, including TRBV6-2 and TRBV6-3, could not be distinguished by the 87-base-pair reads and were therefore excluded. According to a later analysis, TCR association rates differed among HLA loci, with DRB1 alleles showing the most associated TCRs and HLA-C alleles showing the fewest. The authors suggested that the approach could potentially be extended to other disease states and immunological phenotypes. Most TCR sequences were seen in very few donors, while some public TCRs were found in many individuals. Roughly uniform sequencing depth across donors was assumed in presence/absence analyses, although this assumption may not hold. A later analysis found that HLA-associated TCR beta chains were more clonally expanded and had lower generation probabilities than equally common non-associated chains. Several of the top co-occurrence clusters appeared to be linked to parvovirus B19, influenza, CMV and Epstein-Barr virus, according to a later analysis. The cohort was sequenced for TCR beta chains only, and without alpha or paired-chain data the features that could be detected were limited. The study listed 164 TCR beta chains as associated with cytomegalovirus. According to a later analysis, most CMV-associated TCR beta chains appeared to be HLA-restricted, and the HLA associations seemed to be driven largely by CMV exposure. A later genetic analysis reported fewer N-insertions in productive TCRs among donors in an Asian-associated ancestry cluster than the roughly 620-donor mean. A further reported finding was that TCR beta sequences accurately predicted the HLA-A and HLA-B alleles for most subjects in the first cohort. Because HLA typing was unavailable for some donors at each locus, only the typed subset was used in association tests. Correlated functional status among segregating V segments might be attributable to linkage disequilibrium, but an unknown experimental factor could not be ruled out. Immune exposure information for the cohort was limited to CMV serostatus. Because counts were too low, 15 to 20 rarely observed V segments, including chromosome 9 orphons, were excluded from the earlier analysis of 587 of the donors. An association between a missense DCLRE1C variant and V-gene and J-gene trimming of TCR beta chains was found in a later genetic analysis and replicated in an independent cohort.

From its cysteine to its phenylalanine, the CDR3 spans 14 amino acids. Only CDR3 DNA is held: 42 bases, read in frame from base 1. CDR1 and CDR2, looked up from the germline V gene, are MRHNA and SNTAGT. V sheds 4 bases and J sheds 2 bases, leaving 11 bases between their ends. In total, 630 or so healthy bone marrow donors made up the cohort. At the time of sampling, every cohort member was nominally healthy, though immune exposures that went unrecorded were likely present. The donor tested CMV seropositive, placing the donor among the roughly 300 seropositive members of the cohort. A peripheral blood sample was provided by each donor, and peripheral blood mononuclear cells were used for TCR beta sequencing. The Qiagen DNeasy Blood Extraction Kit was used to extract genomic DNA from the blood cell samples.

The sequence joins TRBV6-4 to TRBJ2-5; the D gene assignment is ambiguous. Sequencing was carried out using PBMCs. The clonotype was recovered from a man aged 35-49 years in good health and CMV-seropositive. The nucleotides read TGTGCCAGCAGTGGGCCGTGGAGTCAAGAGACCCAGTACTTC. Translated, this is CASSGPWSQETQYF.